What follows are 26 T cell receptor beta chains derived from one specimen sequenced in a study of T cells in Graves' hyperthyroidism and ophthalmopathy. RNA transcripts were the template for amplifying TCR beta CDR3 regions. Initially, a first-round RT-PCR of the TCR CDR3 employed the HTBI primer set. TCRdb ran MiXCR on the multiplex PCR reads and lists one entry per CDR3 protein. The data show roughly 630,000 distinct CDR3 sequences, approximately 14% seen once. The sequenced sample consisted of blood. These TCRs come from a woman in her 30s with Graves' hyperthyroidism.

This clonotype was observed a handful of times. The V call is TRBV3-1, the J call TRBJ2-2; no clear D gene. Trimming pared 2 bases from V and 6 bases from J, leaving 10 bases between. CDR1 and CDR2 (germline): LGHDT, YNNKEL (reference sequence). There are 14 residues in the CDR3. CDR3 bases: TGTGCCAGCAGCCAATCGACAATTCCCGGGGAGCTGTTTTTT. It codes for CASSQSTIPGELFF.

This clonotype was counted between two and nine times. The rearrangement joins TRBV19 to TRBJ1-2, with D maybe TRBD1 (6 bases). CDR1 LNHDA and CDR2 SQIVND come from the germline V gene (reference sequence). V was cut by 6 bases and J by 1 base, with 18 bases left in between. The CDR3 spans 16 residues. The CDR3: CASSPTGTGINYGYTF. Written as DNA, the CDR3 is TGTGCCAGTAGCCCCACAGGGACGGGCATTAACTATGGCTACACCTTC. Full variable domain (outside the CDR3, taken from reference TRBV19 and TRBJ1-2): DGGITQSPKYLFRKEGQNVTLSCEQNLNHDAMYWYRQDPGQGLRLIYYSQIVNDFQKGDIAEGYSVSREKKESFPLTVTSAQKNPTAFYLCASSPTGTGINYGYTFGSGTRLTVV.

V usage is TRBV20-1 and J usage is TRBJ1-3; D is ambiguous. V lost 1 base and J lost 0, with 10 bases in between. From germline, CDR1 is DFQATT and CDR2 SNEGSKA (reference sequence). The CDR3 length is 15 residues. In DNA form, the CDR3 reads TGCAGTGCTAGAGTAAACAGACTCTCTGGAAACACCATATATTTT. It codes for CSARVNRLSGNTIYF.

The genes are TRBV25-1 and TRBJ1-1, with D possibly matching TRBD1 (5 bases). CDR1 MGHDK and CDR2 SYGVNS come from the germline V gene. CDR3 length equals 13 residues. V was cut by 5 bases and J by 12 bases, with 19 bases left in between. The CDR3 sequence is CASSTGSPPETFF. CDR3 bases: TGTGCCAGCAGTACAGGTAGTCCGCCTGAGACTTTCTTT.

On this clonotype: Since a much larger clone is just one base distant, this may be a read error. It is likely a read error, because the conserved phenylalanine at the end of the CDR3 is missing. The rearrangement joins TRBV6-2 or TRBV6-3 to TRBJ2-7; the match to TRBD2 covers 13 bases. This CDR3 has 14 residues. V lost 7 bases to trimming and J lost 7 bases; unmatched junction nucleotides: 7. Germline CDR1 and CDR2: MNHEY and SVGEGT. The DNA of the CDR3 is TGTGCCAGCACCGGACTAGCGGGAGAAGGAGAGCAGTACCTC. Its protein product is CASTGLAGEGEQYL.

This clonotype was recorded a few times. V gene TRBV5-1 combines with J gene TRBJ2-1; the match to TRBD2 covers 8 bases. There are 16 residues in the CDR3. The V gene end was trimmed by 1 base and the J gene end by 3 bases; junction bases not matched to a gene: 6. Germline loops: CDR1 SGHRS, CDR2 YFSETQ. The CDR3 DNA reads TGCGCCAGCAGCTTGAATACGGGAGGGTACTACAATGAGCAGTTCTTC. Translated: CASSLNTGGYYNEQFF.

This clonotype was recorded many times. The J gene is TRBJ2-2, the V gene TRBV5-5; the D gene could be TRBD1 or TRBD2 (5 bases each). There are 16 residues in the CDR3. The V end lost 4 bases, the J end lost 4 bases, and 17 bases lay between the germline ends. Germline CDR1 is SGHKS and CDR2 is YYEKEE (reference sequence). The CDR3 protein is CASSLTAGGATGELFF. For the CDR3, the DNA is TGTGCCAGCAGCCTGACGGCTGGGGGTGCCACCGGGGAGCTGTTTTTT. The full variable domain, its missing parts supplied by reference TRBV5-5 and TRBJ2-2, is DAGVTQSPTHLIKTRGQQVTLRCSPISGHKSVSWYQQVLGQGPQFIFQYYEKEERGRGNFPDRFSARQFPNYSSELNVNALLLGDSALYLCASSLTAGGATGELFFGEGSRLTVL.

There are many counts of this clonotype. The genes are TRBV7-2 and TRBJ2-3; D is perhaps TRBD1 (5 bases). Germline CDR1 is SGHTA and CDR2 is FQGNSA. CDR3 length: 16 amino acids. Trimming shortened V by 5 bases and J by 9 bases, and 24 bases separated the two germline ends. In DNA form, the CDR3 reads TGTGCCAGCAGCCCCCGGACAAGCTCATCGGTGGTGACGCAGTATTTT. Its protein product is CASSPRTSSSVVTQYF.

This clonotype was picked up a small number of times. This sequence joins TRBV10-2 and TRBJ2-1; 9 nucleotides align to TRBD2. Germline CDR1 and CDR2: WSHSY and SAAADI. This CDR3 has 16 residues. Trimming removed 11 bases from V and 2 bases from J; junction bases left unmatched: 13. In DNA, the CDR3 is TGCGCCTCTGATCAGGGTAGCGGGAGTACCTACAATGAGCAGTTCTTC. It codes for CASDQGSGSTYNEQFF.

This clonotype was found many times. V is TRBV2 and J is TRBJ2-5; D unresolved. Trimming shortened V by 3 bases and J by 2 bases, and 4 bases separated the two germline ends. Germline CDR1 reads SNHLY; CDR2 reads FYNNEI. The CDR3 extends over 12 amino acids. The CDR3 region is CASSDLQETQYF. In DNA, the CDR3 is TGTGCCAGCAGTGACCTACAAGAGACCCAGTACTTC.

With regard to this clonotype: A much more abundant neighbour one base away suggests this may be a read error. The chain has TRBV18 and TRBJ1-3; tentative D call: TRBD1 (5 bases). From germline, CDR1 is KGHSH and CDR2 LQKENI. The CDR3 is 12 amino acids. CDR3 region: CAGSDTGDTIYF. The CDR3 DNA sequence: TGTGCCGGCTCGGACACTGGGGACACCATATATTTT.

V usage is TRBV7-3 and J usage is TRBJ2-3, with TRBD2 as a possible D gene (6 bases). The CDR3 is 14 residues long. Between the trimmed V and J ends, which lost 10 bases and 5 bases, there was a span of 19 bases. CDR1 is SGHTA, CDR2 FQGTGA, per germline. The CDR3 sequence: CAIARRGSEDTQYF. CDR3 nucleotide sequence: TGTGCCATCGCTAGGAGGGGAAGTGAAGATACGCAGTATTTT. The full variable domain, rest sourced from reference TRBV7-3 and TRBJ2-3, is GAGVSQTPSNKVTEKGKYVELRCDPISGHTALYWYRQSLGQGPEFLIYFQGTGAADDSGLPNDRFFAVRPEGSVSTLKIQRTERGDSAVYLCAIARRGSEDTQYFGPGTRLTVL.

This clonotype was counted a few times. The chain couples TRBV7-6 to TRBJ2-1; TRBD2 matches 8 bases. CDR3 length: 14 residues. Germline V gives CDR1 SGHVS, CDR2 FNYEAQ. V was pared by 5 bases and J by 8 bases, with 8 bases of the junction left unmatched. This CDR3 reads CASSPAGEGDEQFF. CDR3 sequence (DNA): TGTGCCAGCAGCCCAGCGGGAGAAGGGGATGAGCAGTTCTTC.

The rearrangement links TRBV7-2 to TRBJ1-1; D is uncertain. Germline loops: CDR1 SGHTA, CDR2 FQGNSA. This CDR3 spans 15 amino acids. The V gene lost 5 bases and the J gene lost 0 bases, with 13 bases spanning the gap. The CDR3 sequence is CASSLHQNMNTEAFF. The CDR3 region has the DNA TGTGCCAGCAGCCTCCATCAGAACATGAACACTGAAGCTTTCTTT.

There are many counts of this clonotype. The chain couples TRBV28 to TRBJ1-1, with D unclear. The CDR3 contains 14 residues. The V end was cut by 5 bases, the J end by 11 bases, with 21 bases between. Germline assignment: CDR1 MDHEN and CDR2 SYDVKM. The CDR3: CASSPSGWAGGAFF. CDR3 in DNA: TGTGCCAGCAGTCCCTCCGGTTGGGCAGGCGGGGCTTTCTTT.

This clonotype was picked up a small number of times. The rearrangement joins TRBV25-1 to TRBJ2-1; 10 bases align to TRBD2. This CDR3 region has 15 residues. V shed 4 bases, J shed 9 bases, and the junction held 9 bases outside the gene matches. Germline loops: CDR1 MGHDK, CDR2 SYGVNS. CDR3 amino acids: CASSVAGGPPLEQFF. In DNA, the CDR3 is TGTGCCAGCAGTGTAGCGGGAGGACCCCCGCTTGAGCAGTTCTTC.

This clonotype was picked up many times. The J gene is TRBJ2-7, the V gene TRBV29-1; D may be TRBD2 (7 bases). Germline V gives CDR1 SQVTM, CDR2 ANQGSEA. The CDR3 is made up of 14 amino acids. Trimming removed 4 bases from V and 1 base from J, with 14 bases in between. CDR3 loop: CSVVPSGTSYEQYF. The CDR3 DNA reads TGCAGCGTTGTGCCCAGCGGGACATCCTACGAGCAGTACTTC.

This clonotype was counted at least ten times. This rearrangement joins TRBV5-1 to TRBJ2-1; D is unresolved. The germline gives CDR1 SGHRS, CDR2 YFSETQ. CDR3 length: 16 residues. Trimming stripped 3 bases from V and 0 bases from J, with 13 bases between. CDR3 loop: CASSYGLGSSYNEQFF. The CDR3 DNA follows: TGCGCCAGCAGCTACGGTCTTGGAAGCTCCTACAATGAGCAGTTCTTC.

This chain links TRBV30 with TRBJ1-5; TRBD1 aligns across 8 bases. The CDR3 is made up of 17 amino acids. Germline trimming cut 3 bases from V and 0 bases from J; bases unmatched to any gene: 10. Germline V CDR1 and CDR2: GTSNPN, SVGIG (reference sequence). The CDR3 region has the DNA TGTGCCTGGAGCGGACAGGGATCAGGGTATAGCAATCAGCCCCAGCATTTT. Encoded protein: CAWSGQGSGYSNQPQHF. Full variable domain (missing parts from reference TRBV30 and TRBJ1-5): SQTIHQWPATLVQPVGSPLSLECTVEGTSNPNLYWYRQAAGRGLQLLFYSVGIGQISSEVPQNLSASRPQDRQFILSSKKLLLSDSGFYLCAWSGQGSGYSNQPQHFGDGTRLSIL.

This clonotype has at least ten counts. The chain joins TRBV12-3 or TRBV12-4 to TRBJ2-3; 9 nucleotides line up with TRBD2. The length of the CDR3 is 14 residues. V lost 4 bases and J lost 8; bases outside the gene matches: 7. In DNA, the CDR3 is TGTGCCAGCAGTTCTGCGGGAGGGCGAGCTACGCAGTATTTT. Residues: CASSSAGGRATQYF.

Ten or more counts support this clonotype. The J gene is TRBJ2-1, the V gene TRBV6-2 or TRBV6-3; 10 bases map to TRBD2. There are 14 residues in the CDR3. V lost 5 bases to trimming and J lost 8 bases; unmatched junction nucleotides: 6. Germline V gene data show CDR1 as MNHEY and CDR2 as SVGEGT. CDR3 in DNA: TGTGCCAGCAGTCGAGCGGGAGGGCCCCATGAGCAGTTCTTC. Translated: CASSRAGGPHEQFF.

The table lists this clonotype with many counts. This sequence joins TRBV20-1 and TRBJ2-7, with 7 bases matching TRBD2. The CDR3 sequence is 12 residues long. The ends lost 3 bases at V and 6 bases at J; junction bases unmatched: 5. Germline values: CDR1 DFQATT, CDR2 SNEGSKA (reference sequence). CDR3 nucleotides: TGCAGTGCTAGCCCACTAGCGCGCGAGCAGTACTTC. This translates into CSASPLAREQYF.

This clonotype appeared many times. This rearrangement joins TRBV10-3 to TRBJ2-1, with 9 positions matching TRBD2. The length of the CDR3 is 16 residues. Trimming at V came to 0 bases and at J to 9 bases, leaving 9 bases not matched to a gene. Germline CDR1 and CDR2: ENHRY and SYGVKD. The DNA for the CDR3 is TGTGCCATCAGTGAGTCGACTAGCGGAGCCCAAGGTGAGCAGTTCTTC. Protein: CAISESTSGAQGEQFF.

The chain employs TRBV3-1 and TRBJ2-3; a weak D match, TRBD2 (6 bases). Trimming removed 0 bases from V and 2 bases from J, with 12 bases in between. CDR3 length equals 16 residues. Looked up from germline, CDR1 is LGHDT and CDR2 is YNNKEL (reference sequence). CDR3 coding DNA: TGTGCCAGCAGCCAAGATCGTGCGGGGATCACAGATACGCAGTATTTT. Residues: CASSQDRAGITDTQYF.

This clonotype was detected a few times. As DNA, the CDR3 is TGTGCCAGTAGTATAGGGAGAGGAACTTACACTGAAGCTTTCTTT. It is translated as CASSIGRGTYTEAFF. The rearrangement uses TRBV19 and TRBJ1-1; no definite D call. The CDR3 runs 15 residues. The germline gives CDR1 LNHDA, CDR2 SQIVND (reference sequence). V was trimmed by 1 base and J by 3 bases, leaving 12 bases between them. Complete variable domain (other parts from reference TRBV19 and TRBJ1-1): DGGITQSPKYLFRKEGQNVTLSCEQNLNHDAMYWYRQDPGQGLRLIYYSQIVNDFQKGDIAEGYSVSREKKESFPLTVTSAQKNPTAFYLCASSIGRGTYTEAFFGQGTRLTVV.

This clonotype came up many times. The rearrangement joins TRBV12-3 or TRBV12-4 to TRBJ1-1; no definite D call. This CDR3 is 13 amino acids long. The V end lost 2 bases, the J end lost 2 bases, and 6 bases lay between the germline ends. This CDR3 reads CASSLRINTEAFF. CDR3 bases: TGTGCCAGCAGTTTAAGGATAAACACTGAAGCTTTCTTT.